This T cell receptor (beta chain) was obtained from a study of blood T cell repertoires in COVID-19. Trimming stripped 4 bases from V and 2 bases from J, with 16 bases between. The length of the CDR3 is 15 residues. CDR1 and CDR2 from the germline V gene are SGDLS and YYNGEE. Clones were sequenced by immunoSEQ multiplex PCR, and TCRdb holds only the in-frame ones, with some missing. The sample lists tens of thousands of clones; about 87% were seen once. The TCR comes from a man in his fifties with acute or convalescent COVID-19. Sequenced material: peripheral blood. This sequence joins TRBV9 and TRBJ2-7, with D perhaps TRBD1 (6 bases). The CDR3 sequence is CASSNSWDTTYEQYF. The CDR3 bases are TGTGCCAGCAGCAACTCCTGGGACACGACCTACGAGCAGTACTTC.